These T cell receptor beta chains were read from a single sample in a study of beta chain features in type 1 diabetes. Method: immunoSEQ multiplex PCR; TCRdb's copy keeps in-frame clones and lacks some. The sample shows 300,000 to 400,000 clones, roughly an eighth of them seen only once. Sequenced sample: naive CD4+ T cells from blood. The receptor source for this set is a man younger than 35 in good health. CDR3s include the opening cysteine and the closing phenylalanine or tryptophan.

V	J	CDR3
TRBV29-1	TRBJ1-1	CSVEDPAGRRFVAFF
TRBV25-1	TRBJ2-5	CASSEYSLQAWGQETQYF
TRBV29-1	TRBJ1-1	CSARQVVHTEAFF
TRBV7-9	TRBJ2-2	CASSRTSGRAPGELFF
TRBV13	TRBJ2-2	CASSLTDLLSGRATGELFF
TRBV28	TRBJ2-7	CASRFTGSYEQYF
TRBV28	TRBJ1-5	CASSRSGQGFQPQHF
TRBV29-1	TRBJ1-5	CSVDITGGGQPQHF
TRBV18	TRBJ2-1	CASSPLAGGPGNEQFF
TRBV4-3	TRBJ2-3	CASSQVPSLGTDTQYF